This T cell receptor (beta chain) was captured by sequencing in a study of CD8 T cells in Susac syndrome. Random hexamers were used to reverse transcribe the RNA input (0.5 to 1 ug). TCRdb fed the immunoSEQ multiplex PCR reads into MiXCR, producing one record per CDR3 protein. The sample shows fewer than 350,000 distinct CDR3 sequences, approximately 91% of them seen only once. Deletions cut 5 bases from V and 3 bases from J, with 18 bases between. In germline, CDR1 is LNHDA, CDR2 SQIVND (reference sequence). The CDR3 runs 16 residues. This clonotype was obtained from a human donor with multiple sclerosis. The chain uses TRBV19 and TRBJ2-3; TRBD1 or TRBD2 may be the D gene (5 bases each). The sample taken for sequencing was CD8+ T cells from PBMCs. As DNA, the CDR3 is TGTGCCAGTAGTCGCCGGGACGTGTCCCCAACAGATACGCAGTATTTT. As protein: CASSRRDVSPTDTQYF.